This TCR beta chain appears in the sequencing data of a study of identical twins. Study-wide points: Conclusions were drawn cross-sectionally by statistical analysis, without following the same donors.

Germline trimming cut 5 bases from V and 8 bases from J; bases unmatched to any gene: 3. The length of the CDR3 is 13 residues. In regard to this clonotype: The antigen remains undetermined.

TCRdb reprocessed the 5' RACE reads with MiXCR, giving one entry per CDR3 protein. The sample records 470,000 or so distinct CDR3 sequences, roughly a quarter being singletons. This same sample was also part of a study on T cells expressing NK-cell markers. That work adds: For several experiments, T cell sorting was restricted to the alpha-beta TCR population by means of an anti-gamma-delta TCR antibody. In a handful of donors, dominant clonotypes made up about 25-65% of CD3+CD56-NKG2C+ cells.

The sequenced material came from CD4+ T cells sorted from blood. This rearrangement joins TRBV12-3 or TRBV12-4 to TRBJ2-7; TRBD2 agrees at 13 bases. This receptor was identified in a woman aged 18 to 35 in good health. The CDR3 DNA sequence: TGTGCCAGCAGTACCGGGACTAGCGGGAAGCAGTACTTC. It translates to CASSTGTSGKQYF.